These 6 T cell receptor beta chains were all obtained from the same sample, sequenced in a study of blood T cell repertoires in COVID-19. Produced via immunoSEQ multiplex PCR; TCRdb's table is partial and in-frame only. The sample lists about 48,000 clones, 86% occurring once. Sample: peripheral blood. These receptors were obtained from a woman older than 75 with acute or convalescent COVID-19.

This chain links TRBV5-4 with TRBJ2-5, with unresolved D. This CDR3 spans 13 amino acids. V was pared by 1 base and J by 0 bases, with 4 bases between. Germline CDR1 SGHNT, CDR2 YYREEE (reference sequence). The CDR3 loop is CASSLNYQETQYF. In nucleotides, the CDR3 is TGTGCCAGCAGCTTGAACTACCAAGAGACCCAGTACTTC.

The chain employs TRBV5-1 and TRBJ1-1; no firm D call. Germline values: CDR1 SGHRS, CDR2 YFSETQ. There are 11 residues in the CDR3. Trimming removed 2 bases from V and 11 bases from J, with 10 bases in between. The CDR3 DNA follows: TGCGCCAGCAGCTTCCCCGATCGGGCTTTCTTT. As protein: CASSFPDRAFF.

As for this clone: The junction does not match germline at one end; this may be a read error. The V and J genes are TRBV30 and TRBJ1-3, with a weak D call TRBD1 (6 bases). Looked up from germline, CDR1 is GTSNPN and CDR2 is SVGIG (reference sequence). CDR3 length equals 13 residues. CDR3 nucleotides: TGTGCCCGGAGACAGGCGGGGGGAAACACCATATATTTT. Its translation is CARRQAGGNTIYF.

V is TRBV6-5 and J is TRBJ1-2, with TRBD1 matching over 8 bases. CDR3 size: 14 residues. Germline lookup yields CDR1 MNHEY and CDR2 SVGAGI. Unmatched junction bases numbered 4, after V lost 6 bases and J lost 1 base. For the CDR3, the DNA is TGTGCCAGCAGGGACAGGGCCTTTAACTATGGCTACACCTTC. Its protein is CASRDRAFNYGYTF.

This rearrangement joins TRBV6-5 to TRBJ2-7, with 8 bases fitting TRBD1. The CDR3 is 13 amino acids. V trimming: 7 bases; J trimming: 5 bases; junction bases outside the gene matches: 7. CDR1 is MNHEY and CDR2 is SVGAGI in the germline V gene. The CDR3 DNA follows: TGTGCCAGCACCCTAACAGGGGGGCACGAGCAGTACTTC. Translating gives CASTLTGGHEQYF.

The chain carries TRBV18 and TRBJ2-5, with TRBD2 as a possible D gene (5 bases). V lost 1 base and J lost 5, with 14 bases in between. Germline CDR1 reads KGHSH; CDR2 reads LQKENI. This CDR3 is built from 15 residues. CDR3 in amino acids: CASSPQAGTGETQYF. The CDR3 nucleotides are TGTGCCAGCTCACCACAGGCCGGAACGGGGGAGACCCAGTACTTC. Together with reference TRBV18 and TRBJ2-5, the CDR3 gives the full variable domain: NAGVMQNPRHLVRRRGQEARLRCSPMKGHSHVYWYRQLPEEGLKFMVYLQKENIIDESGMPKERFSAEFPKEGPSILRIQQVVRGDSAAYFCASSPQAGTGETQYFGPGTRLLVL.